This T cell receptor (beta chain) was sequenced in a study of blood T cells in healthy people across ages. Through a sample-barcoded 5' primer and a J-beta primer mix, a second PCR was run for roughly 6 to 11 cycles. Each cDNA was tagged by a template-switch adaptor containing 12 random nucleotides. TCRdb fed the 5' RACE reads into MiXCR, producing one record per CDR3 protein. The sample records approximately 960,000 distinct CDR3 sequences, just under 30% being singletons. Regarding this clonotype: One junction end does not reproduce the germline sequence, and a read error may be involved.

The length of the CDR3 is 16 residues. CDR1 is SEHNR and CDR2 is FQNEAQ in the germline V gene (reference sequence). Samples each had at least 5 micrograms of total RNA extracted. The sample was also reused in another study, on T cells of mothers and their children. Per that paper: Barcodes for each sample and 2-4 random nucleotides were added by the M1S primer used in the second PCR. With unrelated pairs as the comparison, related mother-child pairs had a slightly higher overlap that was not significant.

This receptor was identified in a woman aged 40 to 50 in good health. The sample consisted of blood. The gene calls are TRBV7-9 and TRBJ2-1; 7 nucleotides align to TRBD2. CDR3: CANSFSSGGSYNEQFF. The CDR3 DNA is TGTGCCAACAGCTTCTCCTCGGGGGGCTCCTACAATGAGCAGTTCTTC.